This T cell receptor (beta chain) was profiled in a study of T cells in women clearing cervical HPV infection. General study findings and limits: Effector/memory and HPV-specific T cells were not isolated, and association timing is unknown.

Generated by immunoSEQ multiplex PCR, the TCRdb table keeps only in-frame clones and is missing some. The sample has about 36,000 clones. All donors had a single incident cervical HPV16 infection, not prevalent. With regard to this clone: Its antigen remains unidentified. The read terminates 3 residues ahead of where the CDR3 ends, so the germline J gene completes it.

Per the germline V gene, CDR1 is MNHEY and CDR2 is SVGEGT. The CDR3 consists of 12 residues. The clonotype originates from a woman aged 18 to 69 with a cervical HPV16 infection that either progressed to CIN3+ or cleared (not recorded which). This chain links TRBV6-2 or TRBV6-3 with TRBJ1-2; D gene uncertain. Source material: blood buffy coat. Here the CDR3 reads CASSYSAGGYTF. The CDR3 DNA, read in part, is TGTGCCAGCAGTTACTCCGCAGGCGGC.